What follows are 17 T cell receptor beta chains derived from one specimen sequenced in a study of brain T cells in children with intractable seizures. The time point is: blood from clinic visit 5 months post-surgery; TSC patient then seizure free. TCRdb keeps only in-frame clones here, not all; method: immunoSEQ multiplex PCR. The sample includes 340,000 or so clones, approximately 93% of them seen just once. The sequenced sample was peripheral blood, obtained roughly 5 months after surgery. These receptors all come from a boy younger than two with tuberous sclerosis and intractable seizures.

DNA of the CDR3: TGTGCCAGCAGCTTAGTTGAGGGGCGCGTCACTGAAGCTTTCTTT. Residues: CASSLVEGRVTEAFF. V is TRBV11-2 and J is TRBJ1-1; D might be TRBD1 (5 bases). Germline V CDR1 and CDR2: SGHAT, FQNNGV. The CDR3 runs 15 residues. The V end lost 1 base, the J end lost 4 bases, and 13 bases lay between the germline ends.

V gene TRBV19 combines with J gene TRBJ2-5; D gene unclear. This CDR3 region has 12 residues. V was clipped by 5 bases and J by 0 bases, with 4 bases between them. Germline CDR1 is LNHDA and CDR2 is SQIVND (reference sequence). The CDR3 DNA reads TGTGCCAGTAGTCGCGACCAAGAGACCCAGTACTTC. It translates to CASSRDQETQYF.

The rearrangement joins TRBV7-9 to TRBJ2-7; 7 bases line up with TRBD1. Germline CDR1 is SEHNR and CDR2 is FQNEAQ (reference sequence). This CDR3 comprises 15 residues. V was clipped by 4 bases and J by 1 base; unmatched bases: 7. For the CDR3, the DNA is TGTGCCAGCAGCTCTCCTTTGGGACAGTCCTACGAGCAGTACTTC. Amino acids: CASSSPLGQSYEQYF.

V usage is TRBV4-1 and J usage is TRBJ1-2, with D possibly TRBD1 on 5 matching bases. Trimming shortened V by 4 bases and J by 6 bases, and 21 bases separated the two germline ends. CDR3 length: 16 amino acids. The germline gives CDR1 MGHRA, CDR2 YSYEKL. CDR3 residues: CASSPRTGGFGDGYTF. The CDR3 nucleotides read TGCGCCAGCAGCCCTCGCACTGGGGGGTTCGGCGATGGCTACACCTTC.

This chain links TRBV24-1 with TRBJ2-1; D is unclear. CDR3 size: 12 residues. The V end was cut by 4 bases, the J end by 10 bases, with 10 bases between. Germline CDR1 is KGHDR and CDR2 is SFDVKD. CDR3 region: CATSEAGREQFF. CDR3 in DNA: TGTGCCACCAGTGAGGCAGGAAGAGAGCAGTTCTTC.

The rearrangement links TRBV5-1 to TRBJ2-6; D ambiguous. The CDR3 extends over 20 amino acids. V lost 0 bases and J 0 bases, leaving 19 bases between the germline ends. From germline, CDR1 is SGHRS and CDR2 YFSETQ. The DNA of the CDR3 is TGCGCCAGCAGCTTGGACGCTTTACCCAGATCGAGCTCTGGGGCCAACGTCCTGACTTTC. This encodes CASSLDALPRSSSGANVLTF.

The chain links TRBV6-5 to TRBJ1-1; D perhaps matches TRBD1 (6 bases). Per germline, CDR1 MNHEY and CDR2 SVGAGI. V was pared by 1 base and J by 1 base, with 10 bases between. The CDR3 runs to 15 residues. In DNA form, the CDR3 reads TGTGCCAGCAGTTACTGGGGGGCTGGGAACACTGAAGCTTTCTTT. It is translated as CASSYWGAGNTEAFF.

The chain uses TRBV5-1 and TRBJ1-2; 8 positions match TRBD1. The CDR3 consists of 15 residues. V shed 3 bases, J shed 4 bases, and the junction held 8 bases outside the gene matches. CDR1 SGHRS and CDR2 YFSETQ come from the germline V gene. CDR3 coding DNA: TGCGCCAGCAGCTCGTACGACAGGGGAACCTATGGCTACACCTTC. This gives the protein CASSSYDRGTYGYTF.

A single count supports this clone. The V call is TRBV6-6, the J call TRBJ1-1; D is perhaps TRBD1 (5 bases). The CDR3 has 15 amino acids. Germline CDR1 MNHNY, CDR2 SVGAGI (reference sequence). CDR3 sequence (DNA): TGTCGGGGGATGGGGGAGCTCCAAGGGGACACTGAAGCTTTCTTT. Amino acids: CRGMGELQGDTEAFF.

The V and J genes are TRBV28 and TRBJ2-3; 10 nucleotides line up with TRBD1. The CDR3 runs to 15 residues. Germline loops: CDR1 MDHEN, CDR2 SYDVKM. The junction had 7 bases not matched to a gene; V was cut back by 6 bases and J by 4 bases. CDR3 nucleotide sequence: TGTGCCAGCAGCTCCCGGGACAGGGGCCCAGATACGCAGTATTTT. This sequence encodes CASSSRDRGPDTQYF. The complete variable domain, with remaining parts taken from reference TRBV28 and TRBJ2-3, reads DVKVTQSSRYLVKRTGEKVFLECVQDMDHENMFWYRQDPGLGLRLIYFSYDVKMKEKGDIPEGYSVSREKKERFSLILESASTNQTSMYLCASSSRDRGPDTQYFGPGTRLTVL.

The chain is built from TRBV11-3 and TRBJ2-1, with 8 bases fitting TRBD2. The germline gives CDR1 SGHNT, CDR2 YENEEA. The V gene end was trimmed by 2 bases and the J gene end by 4 bases; junction bases not matched to a gene: 16. The CDR3 has 19 amino acids. For the CDR3, the DNA is TGTGCCAGCAGCTTATCCCTCTTCGGGCGGGAGGCCGTTTACAATGAGCAGTTCTTC. This encodes CASSLSLFGREAVYNEQFF.

The J gene is TRBJ1-2, the V gene TRBV14; TRBD1 matches at 7 bases. Germline assignment: CDR1 SGHDN and CDR2 FVKESK. The V gene end was trimmed by 2 bases and the J gene end by 4 bases; junction bases not matched to a gene: 4. The CDR3 runs to 14 residues. CDR3 coding DNA: TGTGCCAGCAGCCAAACTTCAGGGGGCTATGGCTACACCTTC. Its protein is CASSQTSGGYGYTF.

The J gene is TRBJ2-3, the V gene TRBV9; 12 bases are shared with TRBD2. The V segment lost 3 bases and the J segment 3 bases; nucleotides outside the gene matches: 2. The CDR3 loop spans 15 amino acids. The germline gives CDR1 SGDLS, CDR2 YYNGEE. CDR3 coding DNA: TGTGCCAGCAGCGCTAGCGGGGGGGGGACAGATACGCAGTATTTT. It codes for CASSASGGGTDTQYF.

The rearrangement uses TRBV6-2 or TRBV6-3 and TRBJ2-2; either TRBD1 or TRBD2 may supply D (5 bases each). Trimming removed 2 bases at V and 6 bases at J, with 7 bases between. The CDR3 runs to 13 residues. Germline V gene lookup returns CDR1 MNHEY and CDR2 SVGEGT. For the CDR3, the DNA is TGTGCCAGCAGTTACGGGGGACCCGGGGAGCTGTTTTTT. Its protein product is CASSYGGPGELFF.

The chain joins TRBV18 to TRBJ2-2, with TRBD1 matching over 11 bases. Germline V CDR1 and CDR2: KGHSH, LQKENI. This CDR3 is 16 amino acids long. The V and J ends lost 6 bases and 3 bases, in that order; junction bases with no gene match: 6. The chain's CDR3 is CASSLRTGGDTGELFF. In nucleotides, the CDR3 is TGTGCCAGCTCCCTCCGGACAGGGGGCGACACCGGGGAGCTGTTTTTT.

CDR3 amino acids: CASSLALGREVYEQYF. The CDR3 DNA reads as TGCGCCAGCAGCTTGGCCCTGGGCAGGGAGGTCTACGAGCAGTACTTC. The chain uses TRBV5-1 and TRBJ2-7; the D gene is possibly TRBD2 (6 bases). In germline, CDR1 is SGHRS, CDR2 YFSETQ. The CDR3 length is 16 residues. Trimming pared 0 bases from V and 3 bases from J, leaving 16 bases between.

The rearrangement uses TRBV3-1 (or the pseudogene TRBV3-2) and TRBJ2-3; TRBD1 or TRBD2 may be the D gene (5 bases each). CDR3 length: 14 residues. Germline assignment: CDR1 LGHDT and CDR2 YNNKEL (reference sequence). Trimming took off 7 bases at V and 0 bases at J, with 11 bases between the two ends. The CDR3 loop is CASKGRQSTDTQYF. CDR3 in DNA: TGTGCCAGCAAGGGACGGCAAAGCACAGATACGCAGTATTTT.